These T cell receptor beta chains were read from a single sample in a study of T cell repertoires in cytomegalovirus infection. MiXCR was run by TCRdb on the reads, yielding one entry per CDR3 protein. In the table there are some 180,000 distinct CDR3 sequences, approximately 19% of which are singletons. The sequenced sample consisted of PBMCs. The receptors stem from a human donor in good health (CMV status not recorded). Some clones in this sample may be carry-over from other donors' samples. The CDR3 runs from the conserved cysteine through the conserved F or W. The D gene is left open where the match is weak. Rows may omit the clone size; those that give it use once, few, many or a size class.

v_gene	abundance	j_gene	d_gene	CDR3nt	CDR3aa
TRBV12-3/TRBV12-4	few	TRBJ1-5	.	TGTGCCAGCAGTTTGACGGACGGCACTAGCAATCAGCCCCAGCATTTT	CASSLTDGTSNQPQHF
TRBV5-5	many	TRBJ1-1	.	TGTGCCAGCAGCTTTTACAAGAACACTGAAGCTTTCTTT	CASSFYKNTEAFF
TRBV7-9	.	TRBJ2-7	.	TGTGCCAGCAGCTTAACGGCGGTGGGAAAAGTTTACGAGCAGTACTTC	CASSLTAVGKVYEQYF
TRBV27	.	TRBJ1-1	TRBD1	TGTGCCAGCCGGACAGGGGAGAGCACTGAAGCTTTCTTT	CASRTGESTEAFF
TRBV7-6	.	TRBJ2-1	TRBD2	TGTGCCAGCAGCACGGGACTAGTAGGATACAATGAGCAGTTCTTC	CASSTGLVGYNEQFF
TRBV5-1	.	TRBJ2-1	TRBD2	TGCGCCAGCAGCTTTAGGACGACTAGCGGGAGCTCCTACAATGAGCAGTTCTTC	CASSFRTTSGSSYNEQFF
TRBV7-2	many	TRBJ2-1	.	TGTGCCAGCAGCTTAGCGACGGACAGCGGAAATGAGCAGTTCTTC	CASSLATDSGNEQFF
TRBV20-1	.	TRBJ2-3	.	TGCAGCCTAGCTCGGCGCACAGATACGCAGTATTTT	CSLARRTDTQYF
TRBV6-5	many	TRBJ1-5	.	TGTGCCAGCAGTTACTCGCTTGCTCGACAGCCCCAGCATTTT	CASSYSLARQPQHF
TRBV5-5	.	TRBJ2-5	TRBD2	TGTGCCAGCAGCTTGGGGTCCGGGGGGGCCTCGAAGACCCAGTACTTC	CASSLGSGGASKTQYF
TRBV2	once	TRBJ2-5	TRBD2	TGTGCCAGCAGTGAAGCGCGGGGGGGCATGGAGACCCAGTACTTC	CASSEARGGMETQYF
TRBV7-8	many	TRBJ2-1	.	TGTGCCAGCAGCTGGGGACCCCCAAGGTGGGAGCAGTTCTTC	CASSWGPPRWEQFF
TRBV5-6	.	TRBJ1-1	TRBD1	TGTGCCAGCAGCCCCCGCCTTTCCGAGACAGGGGATTCCACTGAAGCTTTCTTT	CASSPRLSETGDSTEAFF